These 24 T cell receptor beta chains share one sample of origin, sequenced in a study of blood T cell repertoires in COVID-19. TCRdb keeps only in-frame clones here, not all; method: immunoSEQ multiplex PCR. The profile shows 95,000 to 150,000 clones, about four fifths of them singletons. Sequencing was done on a sample of peripheral blood. These receptors originate from a man between 60 and 75 years old with active or convalescent COVID-19.

This clone ranks as medium-sized (0.01 to 0.1%). V gene TRBV29-1 combines with J gene TRBJ2-3; TRBD1 matches 7 bases. J was trimmed by 0 bases and V by 6 bases; bases with no gene match: 12. The length of the CDR3 is 16 residues. CDR1 SQVTM and CDR2 ANQGSEA come from the germline V gene. The CDR3 DNA follows: TGCAGCGTACGTCGCCTAAACAGGGGCAGCACAGATACGCAGTATTTT. Amino acid sequence: CSVRRLNRGSTDTQYF.

The chain couples TRBV15 to TRBJ1-1, with 7 bases lining up with TRBD1. In germline, CDR1 is LNHNV, CDR2 YYDKDF (reference sequence). V gave up 5 bases and J gave up 4 bases; unmatched junction bases: 7. The CDR3 extends over 14 amino acids. DNA for the CDR3: TGTGCCACCAGCGACGGGACAGCCCCCACTGAAGCTTTCTTT. This codes for CATSDGTAPTEAFF.

This chain connects TRBV11-1 to TRBJ2-7, with 7 bases fitting TRBD2. This CDR3 has 14 amino acids. Unmatched junction bases numbered 8, after V lost 5 bases and J lost 4 bases. In germline, CDR1 is SGHAT, CDR2 FQDESV (reference sequence). CDR3 loop: CASSAGTNWYEQYF. CDR3 coding DNA: TGTGCCAGCAGCGCCGGGACTAATTGGTACGAGCAGTACTTC.

The rearrangement links TRBV9 to TRBJ2-1; TRBD2 matches at 9 bases. Per germline, CDR1 SGDLS and CDR2 YYNGEE. The CDR3 loop spans 16 amino acids. The V and J ends lost 3 bases and 5 bases, in that order; junction bases with no gene match: 9. The CDR3 region is CASSDRASGTNNEQFF. CDR3 sequence (DNA): TGTGCCAGCAGCGATAGGGCTAGCGGGACTAACAATGAGCAGTTCTTC.

This chain connects TRBV7-9 to TRBJ2-6; D call uncertain. The CDR3 has 14 amino acids. With 3 bases removed from V and 4 bases from J, the gap between germline ends came to 7 bases. Germline CDR1 and CDR2: SEHNR and FQNEAQ (reference sequence). The CDR3 reads CASSLVGGANVLTF. CDR3 bases: TGTGCCAGCAGCTTGGTTGGCGGGGCCAACGTCCTGACTTTC.

This clone was recorded a few times. The chain has TRBV29-1 and TRBJ2-3; TRBD1 is a possible D gene (5 bases). Trimming cost V 4 bases and J 2 bases, with 10 bases left between them. This CDR3 has 13 amino acids. The V gene's germline CDR1 is SQVTM and CDR2 ANQGSEA. The CDR3, as DNA: TGCAGCGTTGCAGGGTACGTCACAGATACGCAGTATTTT. Translation gives CSVAGYVTDTQYF.

The genes are TRBV6-5 and TRBJ1-1; no reliable D call. This CDR3 comprises 13 residues. The V end lost 6 bases, the J end lost 10 bases, and 18 bases lay between the germline ends. Germline lookup yields CDR1 MNHEY and CDR2 SVGAGI. Written as DNA, the CDR3 is TGTGCCAGCAGAACGCCGGGAGCCCGGGCAGCTTTCTTT. Its protein is CASRTPGARAAFF.

V gene TRBV13 combines with J gene TRBJ2-2, with TRBD2 matching 11 bases. CDR3 length: 16 residues. The ends lost 6 bases at V and 4 bases at J; junction bases unmatched: 7. Germline V gene lookup returns CDR1 PRHDT and CDR2 FYEKMQ (reference sequence). The CDR3 loop reads CASSYSGRGSTGELFF. CDR3 sequence (DNA): TGTGCCAGCAGTTATAGCGGGAGGGGGAGCACCGGGGAGCTGTTTTTT. Full variable domain (missing parts from reference TRBV13 and TRBJ2-2): AAGVIQSPRHLIKEKRETATLKCYPIPRHDTVYWYQQGPGQDPQFLISFYEKMQSDKGSIPDRFSAQQFSDYHSELNMSSLELGDSALYFCASSYSGRGSTGELFFGEGSRLTVL.

Of note for this clone: This same CDR3 is encoded by further DNA sequences in the sample. V is TRBV18 and J is TRBJ1-1; TRBD1 matches 8 bases. Germline CDR1 reads KGHSH; CDR2 reads LQKENI. This CDR3 has 13 amino acids. V dropped 3 bases and J dropped 11; count of bases not matched to a gene: 8. CDR3 loop: CASSPRQGLEAFF. The DNA for the CDR3 is TGTGCCAGCTCACCTCGACAGGGGTTGGAGGCTTTCTTT.

The genes are TRBV19 and TRBJ1-5; 11 nucleotides align to TRBD1. Unmatched junction bases numbered 10, after V lost 6 bases and J lost 3 bases. Germline V gives CDR1 LNHDA, CDR2 SQIVND (reference sequence). The CDR3 length is 17 residues. The CDR3 here is CASRKGGTGGPNQPQHF. Here the CDR3 DNA reads TGTGCCAGTAGGAAGGGGGGGACAGGGGGACCCAATCAGCCCCAGCATTTT.

This chain joins TRBV18 and TRBJ2-3; the D gene is possibly TRBD1 (6 bases). From germline, CDR1 is KGHSH and CDR2 LQKENI. CDR3 length: 16 residues. Trimming took off 0 bases at V and 1 base at J, with 11 bases between the two ends. CDR3 region: CASSPPGQGRTDTQYF. CDR3 nucleotide sequence: TGTGCCAGCTCACCACCGGGGCAGGGGCGCACAGATACGCAGTATTTT.

The V call is TRBV27, the J call TRBJ2-5; 8 bases map to TRBD2. The V gene's germline CDR1 is MNHEY and CDR2 SMNVEV (reference sequence). The CDR3 has 13 residues. V shed 5 bases and J 5 bases; nucleotides not matched to a gene: 4. The CDR3 DNA follows: TGTGCCAGCAGTCCACGCGGGGGGGAGACCCAGTACTTC. Translation gives CASSPRGGETQYF.

This clone came up a few times. The DNA for the CDR3 is TGTGCCAGCAGCTTAGGTCACGGAGACACCATATATTTT. Translation gives CASSLGHGDTIYF. The chain carries TRBV7-6 and TRBJ1-3; D remains ambiguous. CDR1 SGHVS and CDR2 FNYEAQ come from the germline V gene. V lost 1 base and J 8 bases, leaving 9 bases between the germline ends. The CDR3 is made up of 13 amino acids.

The V call is TRBV6-6, the J call TRBJ1-4; TRBD1 agrees at 9 bases. The CDR3 spans 13 residues. Germline-derived CDR1 and CDR2 are MNHNY and SVGAGI (reference sequence). Germline trimming cut 7 bases from V and 8 bases from J; bases unmatched to any gene: 5. This CDR3 reads CASKTGGNEKLFF. DNA for the CDR3: TGTGCCAGCAAGACAGGGGGTAACGAAAAACTGTTTTTT.

The chain has TRBV9 and TRBJ1-2; 7 bases align to TRBD1. In germline, CDR1 is SGDLS, CDR2 YYNGEE. With V trimmed by 3 bases and J by 1 base, 6 bases remained unmatched. The CDR3 sequence is 15 residues long. CDR3 in DNA: TGTGCCAGCAGCGGCAACTCAGGGGGTAACTATGGCTACACCTTC. This codes for CASSGNSGGNYGYTF.

The CDR3 is CASSVTGRYGYTF. The CDR3 nucleotides read TGTGCCAGCTCGGTCACAGGTCGCTATGGCTACACCTTC. The chain uses TRBV28 and TRBJ1-2, with D possibly matching TRBD1 (5 bases). Trimming took off 8 bases at V and 4 bases at J, with 14 bases between the two ends. From germline, CDR1 is MDHEN and CDR2 SYDVKM. The CDR3 has 13 residues.

In regard to this clone: At one end, the junction sequence differs from germline, possibly due to a read error. The CDR3 DNA sequence: TGTGCCAGCACTTTACAGGGGGCGGCCGGGGAGCTGTTTTTT. Translation gives CASTLQGAAGELFF. The chain carries TRBV27 and TRBJ2-2, with 9 bases identical to TRBD1. Per germline, CDR1 MNHEY and CDR2 SMNVEV (reference sequence). CDR3 length: 14 amino acids.

CDR3 nucleotide sequence: TGTGCCAGCAGCTCAGGGGCGAGGGGCACCGGGGAGCTGTTTTTT. This gives the protein CASSSGARGTGELFF. This sequence joins TRBV28 and TRBJ2-2; maybe TRBD1 (6 bases). The V and J ends lost 6 bases and 4 bases respectively, with 15 bases between them. Germline CDR1 and CDR2: MDHEN and SYDVKM. The CDR3 spans 15 residues. Full variable domain (missing parts from reference TRBV28 and TRBJ2-2): DVKVTQSSRYLVKRTGEKVFLECVQDMDHENMFWYRQDPGLGLRLIYFSYDVKMKEKGDIPEGYSVSREKKERFSLILESASTNQTSMYLCASSSGARGTGELFFGEGSRLTVL.

This clone was counted a few times. The V call is TRBV5-1, the J call TRBJ2-1; a possible D gene is TRBD2 (6 bases). V lost 4 bases to trimming and J lost 1 base, with 12 bases between them. CDR3 length: 15 residues. Per the germline V gene, CDR1 is SGHRS and CDR2 is YFSETQ. CDR3 sequence (DNA): TGCGCCAGCAGCATAAAAGCGGGTTCCTACAATGAGCAGTTCTTC. Translated, it gives CASSIKAGSYNEQFF.

V gene TRBV18 combines with J gene TRBJ2-3, with D tentatively TRBD2 (5 bases). From germline, CDR1 is KGHSH and CDR2 LQKENI. Deletions cut 4 bases from V and 0 bases from J, with 8 bases between. The CDR3 has 14 amino acids. The CDR3 bases are TGTGCCAGCTCACGCGGGCCGAGCACAGATACGCAGTATTTT. This sequence encodes CASSRGPSTDTQYF.

This chain connects TRBV6-2 or TRBV6-3 to TRBJ2-7, with TRBD2 matching over 8 bases. There are 17 residues in the CDR3. CDR1 is MNHEY, CDR2 SVGEGT, per germline. The V segment lost 2 bases and the J segment 0 bases; nucleotides outside the gene matches: 9. The CDR3 here is CASSYRRRAGGSYEQYF. CDR3 nucleotides: TGTGCCAGCAGTTACCGCCGGCGGGCGGGGGGCTCCTACGAGCAGTACTTC.

V usage is TRBV5-1 and J usage is TRBJ1-5; TRBD1 matches 8 bases. This CDR3 has 13 amino acids. CDR1 is SGHRS and CDR2 is YFSETQ in the germline V gene. V lost 5 bases to trimming and J lost 4 bases; unmatched junction nucleotides: 2. The DNA for the CDR3 is TGCGCCAGCAGGACAGGGGAGAATCAGCCCCAGCATTTT. It is translated as CASRTGENQPQHF.

The V gene is TRBV28, the J gene TRBJ1-2, with 8 nucleotides matching TRBD1. V lost 7 bases to trimming and J lost 5 bases; unmatched junction nucleotides: 9. Germline V gene sequence: CDR1 MDHEN, CDR2 SYDVKM. The CDR3 sequence is 14 residues long. CDR3 coding DNA: TGTGCCAGCAATATCGGACAGGGTCGTTATGGCTACACCTTC. Translated: CASNIGQGRYGYTF.

This clone turned up a few times. The V gene is TRBV11-3, the J gene TRBJ2-7, with 9 bases that match TRBD1. The V gene's germline CDR1 is SGHNT and CDR2 YENEEA. Germline trimming cut 2 bases from V and 3 bases from J; bases unmatched to any gene: 2. The length of the CDR3 is 14 residues. The CDR3 loop is CASSLTGQGYEQYF. Here the CDR3 DNA reads TGTGCCAGCAGCTTAACGGGACAGGGCTACGAGCAGTACTTC.